This T cell receptor beta chain was identified during a study of CD8 T cells in Susac syndrome (dated by TCRdb to the late 2010s). About the investigation overall: Repertoire sequencing was used to test whether CD8+ T cell activation and differentiation in Susac syndrome was antigen driven.

The germline V gene (reference sequence) provides CDR1 MNHNY and CDR2 SVGAGI. The junction carries 4 bases between V and J, which are trimmed by 0 bases and 7 bases respectively. The CDR3 sequence holds 13 residues, the cysteine and phenylalanine included. Kept here is only the CDR3 DNA, which spans 39 bases and is read in frame from base 1. High-throughput TCR beta sequencing profiled peripheral blood CD8+ and CD4+ T cells from healthy donors, Susac syndrome patients and multiple sclerosis patients. Healthy donors were included as age- and sex-matched controls. Bulk CD8+ and CD4+ T cells were purified by magnetic negative isolation, whereas CD8+ TEMRA cells were enriched by FACS. Blood was drawn into EDTA tubes, processed within 24 hours, and PBMCs were isolated by density gradient centrifugation. PBMCs intended for TCR sequencing were frozen in liquid nitrogen and were later thawed in a 37 degrees C water bath. Purity of sorted or isolated CD4+, CD8+ and CD8+ TEMRA cells was at least 90%.

RNA was extracted with the RNeasy kit and about 0.5 to 1 ug was reverse transcribed using random hexamers. The immunoSEQ multiplex PCR assay, which covers 54 Vbeta and 13 Jbeta segments, was used to amplify TCR beta CDR3 regions. PCR amplification bias was corrected using a synthetic template baseline for primer optimization and computational correction. Turning to the authors' computational methods: Reads were annotated to V, D and J genes according to IMGT and were analyzed with immunoSEQ Analyzer, with only productive sequences retained. To calculate clonality, Shannon entropy was normalized by log2 of the number of productive unique sequences and then subtracted from one. Public and private clones were assessed among the 100 most prevalent clones of each patient and control. A clone was defined as Susac-specific if it was absent from the healthy and MS cohorts, from some 1,100 published viral clones and from other ImmuneACCESS disease sequences. The raw public reads went through TCRdb reprocessing: fastp at Q25, MiXCR clone calling, in-frame beta chains kept. CDR3 protein duplicates are merged, each entry listing the most common genes and DNA. The V and J calls come from TCRdb's annotation, not from the publication. In this sample the table shows 150,000 or so distinct CDR3 sequences, approximately 92% of which occur a single time. Of the sample, more than 0.11% falls within the top ten clones.

Regarding this clonotype: Its antigen target is currently unknown. It has no much larger one-base neighbor in the sample; base qualities were not kept.

Study-level results and caveats: The study acknowledged that relatively few individuals were included in the TCR sequencing and HLA analysis.

The chain joins TRBV6-6 to TRBJ1-6, with no reliable assignment of the D segment. Sequencing used CD4+ T cells from PBMCs. The origin of this receptor is a human donor in good health. Read as DNA, the sequence is TGTGCCAGCAGTTACTCGGGAAATTCACCCCTCCACTTT. Its protein product is CASSYSGNSPLHF.